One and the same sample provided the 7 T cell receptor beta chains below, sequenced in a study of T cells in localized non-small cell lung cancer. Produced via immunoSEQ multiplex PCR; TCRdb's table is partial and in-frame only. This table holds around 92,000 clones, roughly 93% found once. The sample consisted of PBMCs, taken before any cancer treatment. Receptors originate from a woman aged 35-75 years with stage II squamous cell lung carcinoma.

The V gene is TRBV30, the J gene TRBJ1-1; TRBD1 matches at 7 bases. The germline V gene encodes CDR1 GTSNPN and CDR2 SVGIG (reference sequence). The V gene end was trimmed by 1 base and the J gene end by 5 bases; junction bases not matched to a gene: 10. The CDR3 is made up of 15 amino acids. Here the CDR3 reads CAWSAPDRVRTEAFF. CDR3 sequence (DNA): TGTGCCTGGAGTGCCCCTGACAGGGTGCGAACTGAAGCTTTCTTT.

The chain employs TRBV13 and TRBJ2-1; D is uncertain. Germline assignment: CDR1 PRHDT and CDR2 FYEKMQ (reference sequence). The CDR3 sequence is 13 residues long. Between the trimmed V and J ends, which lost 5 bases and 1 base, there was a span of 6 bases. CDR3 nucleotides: TGTGCCAGCAGCCTCCAATCCTACAATGAGCAGTTCTTC. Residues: CASSLQSYNEQFF.

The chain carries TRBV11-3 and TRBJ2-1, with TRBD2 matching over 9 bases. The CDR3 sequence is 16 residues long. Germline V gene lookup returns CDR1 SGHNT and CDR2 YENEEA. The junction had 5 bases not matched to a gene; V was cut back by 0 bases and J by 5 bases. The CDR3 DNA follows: TGTGCCAGCAGCTTAGAGCTAGCGGGACCTGACAATGAGCAGTTCTTC. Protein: CASSLELAGPDNEQFF.

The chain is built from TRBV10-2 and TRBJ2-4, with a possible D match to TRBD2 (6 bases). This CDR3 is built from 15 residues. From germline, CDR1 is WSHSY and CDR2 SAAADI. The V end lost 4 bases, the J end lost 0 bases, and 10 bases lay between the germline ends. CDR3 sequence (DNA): TGCGCCAGCAGTGGGAGGGGACTAGCCAAAAACATTCAGTACTTC. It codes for CASSGRGLAKNIQYF.

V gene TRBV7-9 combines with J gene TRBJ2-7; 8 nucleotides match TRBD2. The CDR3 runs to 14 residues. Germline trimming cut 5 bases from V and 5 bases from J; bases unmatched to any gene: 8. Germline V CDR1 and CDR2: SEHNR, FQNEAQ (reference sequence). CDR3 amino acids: CASSLTTSVNEQYF. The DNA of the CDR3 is TGTGCCAGCAGCCTAACGACTAGCGTTAACGAGCAGTACTTC.

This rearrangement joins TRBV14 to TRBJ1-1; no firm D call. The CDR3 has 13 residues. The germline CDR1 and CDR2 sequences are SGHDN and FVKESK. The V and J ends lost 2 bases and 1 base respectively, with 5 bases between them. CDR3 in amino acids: CASSQNRNTEAFF. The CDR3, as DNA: TGTGCCAGCAGCCAAAACAGGAACACTGAAGCTTTCTTT.

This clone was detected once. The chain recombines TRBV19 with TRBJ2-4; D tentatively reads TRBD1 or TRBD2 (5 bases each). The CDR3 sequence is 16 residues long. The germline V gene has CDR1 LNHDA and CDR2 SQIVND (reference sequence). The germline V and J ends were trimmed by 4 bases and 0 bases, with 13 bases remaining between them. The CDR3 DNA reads TGTGCCAGTAGTACCCCCGGGACCCTAGCCAAAAACATTCAGTACTTC. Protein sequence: CASSTPGTLAKNIQYF. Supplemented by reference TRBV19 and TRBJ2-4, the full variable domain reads DGGITQSPKYLFRKEGQNVTLSCEQNLNHDAMYWYRQDPGQGLRLIYYSQIVNDFQKGDIAEGYSVSREKKESFPLTVTSAQKNPTAFYLCASSTPGTLAKNIQYFGAGTRLSVL.